The entry below describes one T cell receptor (beta chain). As originally analysed: Nucleated cell number was recorded as an estimate derived from reference gene primer amplification. Repertoires were generated with immunoSEQ multiplex PCR, while TCRdb's copy carries only in-frame clones and drops some. V, J and clone size are taken as reported in that table, and D and trimming were inferred from the DNA itself. Among over 250,000 clones listed, around 90% were seen once. This entry belongs to a study of blood T cell repertoires in COVID-19. For the study at large: T cells, B-cell-depleted T cells, or PBMCs supplied cDNA or gDNA.

Clinical history as reported by participants underpinned cohort assignment. The study counted Cohort 3 donors as recovered given two negative PCRs, clearance, or symptom resolution. V lost 4 bases and J lost 5, with 16 bases in between. The CDR3 contains 15 residues. Germline V CDR1 and CDR2: SGHRS, YFSETQ. The sequenced material came from PBMCs or T cells enriched from blood (not recorded which). This sequence originates from a woman between 45 and 65 years old who had recovered from COVID-19. The chain combines TRBV5-1 with TRBJ2-1; a weak D match, TRBD1 (7 bases). This chain's CDR3 is CASSPGGSIDNEQFF. The CDR3 bases are TGCGCCAGCAGCCCAGGGGGGAGTATTGACAATGAGCAGTTCTTC.